This passage covers 12 T cell receptor beta chains from one sample sequenced in a study of T cell clonality in common variable immunodeficiency. Some clones are missing from TCRdb's copy, which holds only in-frame ones; the method was immunoSEQ multiplex PCR. The sample shows about 43,000 clones, none of them appearing just once. The sequenced sample was peripheral blood mononuclear cells. These receptors all stem from a person between 18 and 75 years old in good health.

This clone showed up many times. The CDR3 region is CASNKGQLEAFF. CDR3 DNA, as far as it was read: TGTGCCAGCAACAAAGGACAGCTTGAA. The rearrangement joins TRBV12-3 or TRBV12-4 to TRBJ1-1; D might be TRBD1 (6 bases). From the germline J gene comes the end of the CDR3, since the read stops 3 residues before it. The V and J ends lost 7 bases and 7 bases respectively, with 13 bases between them. This CDR3 contains 12 residues.

This clone showed up many times. The read terminates 3 residues ahead of where the CDR3 ends, so the germline J gene completes it. The J gene is TRBJ2-1, the V gene TRBV5-1; 7 nucleotides align to TRBD2. CDR3 length: 15 residues. V dropped 3 bases and J dropped 8; count of bases not matched to a gene: 11. Germline CDR1 and CDR2: SGHRS and YFSETQ. The CDR3 bases that were read are TGCGCCAGCAGCTCCGATGGGGGGGGAGGTCATGAG. It translates to CASSSDGGGGHE. The whole CDR3 protein is CASSSDGGGGHEQFF.

This clone was detected many times. The read is 3 residues too short to cover the CDR3 end, so that end is filled in from the germline J gene. The chain uses TRBV12-3 or TRBV12-4 and TRBJ1-2, with 10 bases fitting TRBD1. The CDR3 is made up of 14 amino acids. V gave up 6 bases and J gave up 7 bases; unmatched junction bases: 8. The CDR3 loop is CASSPTGGDSGYTF. The CDR3 bases that were read are TGTGCCAGCAGCCCGACAGGGGGCGACTCTGGC.

This clone showed up many times. Coverage ceases 3 residues before the CDR3 finishes, and the germline J gene fills in the end. The V call is TRBV5-1, the J call TRBJ2-4; 10 positions agree with TRBD1. The ends lost 4 bases at V and 3 bases at J; junction bases unmatched: 7. Per the germline V gene, CDR1 is SGHRS and CDR2 is YFSETQ. The CDR3 loop spans 16 amino acids. The DNA read from the CDR3 is TGCGCCAGCAGCGAGGGACAGGGGATAAACAAAAACATT. Translation gives CASSEGQGINKNI. The entire CDR3 protein reads CASSEGQGINKNIQYF.

This clone was seen ten or more times. The CDR3 extends 3 residues past the end of the read, so its final part is completed from the germline J gene. J is TRBJ2-1 and V is TRBV5-1; 8 nucleotides agree with TRBD2. The V gene end was trimmed by 2 bases and the J gene end by 3 bases; junction bases not matched to a gene: 7. Germline values: CDR1 SGHRS, CDR2 YFSETQ. The CDR3 is made up of 16 amino acids. The CDR3 is CASSLLSGGDYNEQFF. Incomplete CDR3 DNA: TGCGCCAGCAGCTTACTAAGCGGGGGAGACTACAATGAG.

With regard to this clone: The read comes to an end 3 residues before the CDR3 does, leaving the germline J gene to fill in the end. The rearrangement uses TRBV30 and TRBJ1-2; 8 bases are a match to TRBD1. Germline CDR1 GTSNPN, CDR2 SVGIG (reference sequence). The CDR3 is made up of 15 amino acids. CDR3 loop: CAWRENGQGTYDYTF. Partial CDR3 DNA: TGTGCCTGGAGGGAAAACGGACAGGGAACCTACGAC. The entire variable domain, with the rest obtained from reference TRBV30 and TRBJ1-2, is as follows: SQTIHQWPATLVQPVGSPLSLECTVEGTSNPNLYWYRQAAGRGLQLLFYSVGIGQISSEVPQNLSASRPQDRQFILSSKKLLLSDSGFYLCAWRENGQGTYDYTFGSGTRLTVV.

This clone was recorded at least ten times. From the germline J gene comes the end of the CDR3, since the read stops 3 residues before it. This rearrangement joins TRBV5-1 to TRBJ2-7; D is ambiguous. The ends were cut back, 2 bases at V and 5 bases at J, with 17 bases in the middle. Germline V gene data show CDR1 as SGHRS and CDR2 as YFSETQ. This CDR3 contains 15 residues. CDR3 DNA (partial): TGCGCCAGCAGCTTCTACTCTCAGCGACCCAACGAG. Translated, it gives CASSFYSQRPNE. In full, the CDR3 is CASSFYSQRPNEQYF.

This clone was detected ten times or more. The read finishes 3 residues shy of the CDR3 end, and the germline J gene is used to complete it. V and J are TRBV12-3 or TRBV12-4 and TRBJ1-6; D not resolved. V shed 7 bases and J shed 10 bases, with 17 bases lying between them. CDR3 length: 14 residues. The sequenced part of the CDR3 DNA is TGTGCCAGCATCGGAGAACTAGGGTACTCACCC. Translated: CASIGELGYSP. In full, the CDR3 is CASIGELGYSPLHF.

This clone was counted many times. The read ends 3 residues shy of where the CDR3 ends; the end is completed using the germline J gene. The V gene is TRBV11-2, the J gene TRBJ2-7; TRBD2 is a possible D gene (5 bases). The CDR3 extends over 14 amino acids. Germline CDR1 SGHAT, CDR2 FQNNGV. Deletions cut 6 bases from V and 0 bases from J, with 12 bases between. The covered CDR3 bases are TGTGCCAGCAGAAATAGCGAGAGCTCCTACGAG. It specifies CASRNSESSYE. The whole CDR3 protein reads CASRNSESSYEQYF. Full variable domain (rest looked up from reference TRBV11-2 and TRBJ2-7): EAGVAQSPRYKIIEKRQSVAFWCNPISGHATLYWYQQILGQGPKLLIQFQNNGVVDDSQLPKDRFSAERLKGVDSTLKIQPAKLEDSAVYLCASRNSESSYEQYFGPGTRLTVT.

This clone was seen at least ten times. The sequenced fragment ends 3 residues before the CDR3 boundary, so the rest is inferred from the germline J gene. This rearrangement joins TRBV6-2 or TRBV6-3 to TRBJ2-1; a possible D gene is TRBD2 (7 bases). This CDR3 contains 14 residues. Trimming cost V 2 bases and J 6 bases, with 11 bases left between them. Germline CDR1 is MNHEY and CDR2 is SVGEGT. CDR3 bases read: TGTGCCAGCAGTTACCGCGGGGGCTTCAATGAG. Translation: CASSYRGGFNE. From start to end, the CDR3 is CASSYRGGFNEQFF.

Notes on this clone: The DNA ends 3 residues before the CDR3 does, and the rest of the CDR3 is filled in from the germline J gene. V usage is TRBV5-1 and J usage is TRBJ1-4; 9 nucleotides match TRBD1. The CDR3 has 14 amino acids. Per the germline V gene, CDR1 is SGHRS and CDR2 is YFSETQ. Partial CDR3 DNA: TGCGCCAGCAGCCAGGGACAGGGAGGTTCACCA. Translating it yields CASSQGQGGSP. The whole CDR3 protein is CASSQGQGGSPLFF.

This clone was detected ten times or more. Sequencing ends 3 residues short of the CDR3 end; the germline J gene provides the rest. The chain carries TRBV5-1 and TRBJ2-3; tentative D call: TRBD2 (5 bases). Germline CDR1 SGHRS, CDR2 YFSETQ. V was clipped by 0 bases and J by 1 base, with 9 bases between them. This CDR3 has 15 residues. This chain's CDR3 is CASSLVGVGTDTQYF. The covered CDR3 bases are TGCGCCAGCAGCTTGGTCGGGGTTGGCACAGATACG.